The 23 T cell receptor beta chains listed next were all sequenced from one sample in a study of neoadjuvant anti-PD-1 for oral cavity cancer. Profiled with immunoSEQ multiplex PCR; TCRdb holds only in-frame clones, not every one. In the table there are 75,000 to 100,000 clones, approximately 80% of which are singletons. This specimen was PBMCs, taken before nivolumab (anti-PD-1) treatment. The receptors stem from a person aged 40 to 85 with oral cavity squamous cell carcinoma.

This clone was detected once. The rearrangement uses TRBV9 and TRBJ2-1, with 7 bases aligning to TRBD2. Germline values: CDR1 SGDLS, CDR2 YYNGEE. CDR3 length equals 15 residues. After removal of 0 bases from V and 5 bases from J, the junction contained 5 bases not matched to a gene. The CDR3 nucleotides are TGTGCCAGCAGCGTAGGAGGGACTAACAACAATGAGCAGTTCTTC. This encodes CASSVGGTNNNEQFF.

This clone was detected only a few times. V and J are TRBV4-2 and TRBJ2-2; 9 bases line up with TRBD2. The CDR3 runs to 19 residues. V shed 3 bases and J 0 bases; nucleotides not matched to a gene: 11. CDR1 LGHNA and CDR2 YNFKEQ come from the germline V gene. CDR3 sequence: CASSQGLSSSGTNTGELFF. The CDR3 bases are TGTGCCAGCAGCCAGGGTCTCTCTTCTAGCGGGACGAACACCGGGGAGCTGTTTTTT.

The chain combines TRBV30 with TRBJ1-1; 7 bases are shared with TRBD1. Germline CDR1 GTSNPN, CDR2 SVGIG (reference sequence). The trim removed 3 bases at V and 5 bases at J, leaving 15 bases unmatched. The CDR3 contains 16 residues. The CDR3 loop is CAWRAMTGSIGTEAFF. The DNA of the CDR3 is TGTGCCTGGAGGGCGATGACAGGGTCGATCGGGACTGAAGCTTTCTTT.

CDR3 sequence (DNA): TGTGCCAGCAGTGACCTGGTTGCCAGCAATGAAAAACTGTTTTTT. It codes for CASSDLVASNEKLFF. The chain combines TRBV25-1 with TRBJ1-4; D gene ambiguous. The CDR3 has 15 amino acids. V lost 3 bases and J 5 bases, leaving 13 bases between the germline ends. Germline CDR1 is MGHDK and CDR2 is SYGVNS.

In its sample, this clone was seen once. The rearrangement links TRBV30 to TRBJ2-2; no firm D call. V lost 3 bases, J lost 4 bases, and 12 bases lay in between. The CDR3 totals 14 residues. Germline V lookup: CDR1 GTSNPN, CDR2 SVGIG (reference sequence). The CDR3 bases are TGTGCCTGGAGGGTTCAGGTTACCACCGGGGAGCTGTTTTTT. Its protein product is CAWRVQVTTGELFF.

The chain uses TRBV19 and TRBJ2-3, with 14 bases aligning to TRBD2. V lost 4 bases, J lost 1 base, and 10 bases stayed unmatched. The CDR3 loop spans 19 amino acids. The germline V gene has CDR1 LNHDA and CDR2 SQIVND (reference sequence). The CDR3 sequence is CASSRIHGLAGGRTDTQYF. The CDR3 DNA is TGTGCCAGTAGTAGGATCCATGGACTAGCGGGAGGCCGCACAGATACGCAGTATTTT.

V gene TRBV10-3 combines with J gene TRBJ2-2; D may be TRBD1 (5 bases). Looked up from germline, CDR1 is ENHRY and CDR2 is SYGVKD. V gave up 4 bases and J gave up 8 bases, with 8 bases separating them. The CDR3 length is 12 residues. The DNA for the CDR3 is TGTGCCATCAGTGTGGCAGGGGGGGAGCTGTTTTTT. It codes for CAISVAGGELFF.

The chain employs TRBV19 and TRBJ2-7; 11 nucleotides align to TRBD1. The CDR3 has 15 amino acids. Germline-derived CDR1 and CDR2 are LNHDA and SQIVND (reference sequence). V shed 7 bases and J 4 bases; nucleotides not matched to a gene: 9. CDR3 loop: CASTPGTGGGYEQYF. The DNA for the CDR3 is TGTGCCAGTACCCCCGGGACAGGGGGAGGTTACGAGCAGTACTTC.

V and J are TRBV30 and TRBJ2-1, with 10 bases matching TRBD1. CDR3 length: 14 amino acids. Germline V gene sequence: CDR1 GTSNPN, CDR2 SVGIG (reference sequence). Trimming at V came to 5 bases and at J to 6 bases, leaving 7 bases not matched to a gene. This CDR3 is CAWGGQGTGNEQFF. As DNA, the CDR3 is TGTGCCTGGGGGGGACAGGGGACAGGCAATGAGCAGTTCTTC.

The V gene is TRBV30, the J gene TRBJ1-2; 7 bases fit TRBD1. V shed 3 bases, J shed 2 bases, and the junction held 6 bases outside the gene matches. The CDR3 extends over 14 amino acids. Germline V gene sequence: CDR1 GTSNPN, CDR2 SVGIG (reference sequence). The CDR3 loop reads CAWSTKQGNYGYTF. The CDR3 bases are TGTGCCTGGAGCACCAAACAGGGGAACTATGGCTACACCTTC.

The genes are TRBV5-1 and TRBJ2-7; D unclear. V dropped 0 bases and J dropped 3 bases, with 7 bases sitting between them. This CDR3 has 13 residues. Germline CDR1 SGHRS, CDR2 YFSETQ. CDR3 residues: CASSLEGSYEQYF. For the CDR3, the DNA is TGCGCCAGCAGCTTGGAAGGCAGCTACGAGCAGTACTTC.

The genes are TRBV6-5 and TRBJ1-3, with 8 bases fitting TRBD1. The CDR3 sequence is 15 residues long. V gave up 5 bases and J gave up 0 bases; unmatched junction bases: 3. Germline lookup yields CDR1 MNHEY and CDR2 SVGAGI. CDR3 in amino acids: CASSPTGGSGNTIYF. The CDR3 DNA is TGTGCCAGCAGTCCTACAGGGGGCTCTGGAAACACCATATATTTT.

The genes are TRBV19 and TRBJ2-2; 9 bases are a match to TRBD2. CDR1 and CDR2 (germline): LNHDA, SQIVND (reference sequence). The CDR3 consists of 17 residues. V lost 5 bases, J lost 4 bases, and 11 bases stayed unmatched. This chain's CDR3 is CASSFPGLATGTGELFF. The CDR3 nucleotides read TGTGCCAGTAGTTTCCCGGGACTAGCAACTGGCACCGGGGAGCTGTTTTTT. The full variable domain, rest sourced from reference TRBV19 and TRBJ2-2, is DGGITQSPKYLFRKEGQNVTLSCEQNLNHDAMYWYRQDPGQGLRLIYYSQIVNDFQKGDIAEGYSVSREKKESFPLTVTSAQKNPTAFYLCASSFPGLATGTGELFFGEGSRLTVL.

The CDR3 DNA reads TGTGCCAGTAGCAACAGGGACTCCAATCAGCCCCAGCATTTT. This codes for CASSNRDSNQPQHF. The genes are TRBV19 and TRBJ1-5, with a weak D call TRBD1 (6 bases). Trimming shortened V by 6 bases and J by 3 bases, and 12 bases separated the two germline ends. From germline, CDR1 is LNHDA and CDR2 SQIVND (reference sequence). The CDR3 loop spans 14 amino acids.

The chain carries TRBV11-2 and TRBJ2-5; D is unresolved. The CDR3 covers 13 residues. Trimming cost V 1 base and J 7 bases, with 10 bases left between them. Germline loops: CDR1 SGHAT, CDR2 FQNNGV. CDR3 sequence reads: CASSLVGWGTQYF. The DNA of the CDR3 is TGTGCCAGCAGCTTAGTCGGGTGGGGGACCCAGTACTTC.

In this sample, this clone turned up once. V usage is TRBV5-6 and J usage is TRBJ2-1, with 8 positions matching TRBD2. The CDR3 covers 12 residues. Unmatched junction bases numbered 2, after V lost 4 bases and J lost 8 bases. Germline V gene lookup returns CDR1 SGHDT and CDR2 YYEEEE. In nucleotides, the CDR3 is TGTGCCAGCAGCCCGGGGGGGGATGAGCAGTTCTTC. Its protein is CASSPGGDEQFF.

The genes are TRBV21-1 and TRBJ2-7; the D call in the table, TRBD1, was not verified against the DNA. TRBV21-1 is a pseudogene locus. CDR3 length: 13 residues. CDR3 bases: TGTGCCAGCAGCAACAGGGTATCCTACGAGCAGTACTTC. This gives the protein CASSNRVSYEQYF.

CDR3 DNA sequence: TGTGCCAGCAGCCCATCGACACTCAGAACGGAGACCCAGTACTTC. Translated, it gives CASSPSTLRTETQYF. The chain employs TRBV9 and TRBJ2-5; D unclear. CDR1 SGDLS and CDR2 YYNGEE come from the germline V gene. Trimming cost V 4 bases and J 5 bases, with 18 bases left between them. This CDR3 has 15 residues. The full variable domain, in which reference TRBV9 and TRBJ2-5 provide the parts outside the CDR3, is DSGVTQTPKHLITATGQRVTLRCSPRSGDLSVYWYQQSLDQGLQFLIQYYNGEERAKGNILERFSAQQFPDLHSELNLSSLELGDSALYFCASSPSTLRTETQYFGPGTRLLVL.

The CDR3 sequence: CASSFNPGLAGRADTQYF. The CDR3 DNA reads TGCGCCAGCAGCTTCAATCCCGGACTAGCGGGGAGGGCAGATACGCAGTATTTT. The rearrangement links TRBV5-1 to TRBJ2-3; TRBD2 aligns across 12 bases. In germline, CDR1 is SGHRS, CDR2 YFSETQ. After removal of 2 bases from V and 4 bases from J, the junction contained 11 bases not matched to a gene. The CDR3 totals 18 residues.

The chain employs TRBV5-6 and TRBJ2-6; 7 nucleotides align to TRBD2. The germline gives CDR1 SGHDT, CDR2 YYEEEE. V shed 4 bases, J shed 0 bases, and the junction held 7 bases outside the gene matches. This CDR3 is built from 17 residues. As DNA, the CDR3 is TGTGCCAGCAGCCCCCCGGCGGGAGACTCTGGGGCCAACGTCCTGACTTTC. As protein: CASSPPAGDSGANVLTF.

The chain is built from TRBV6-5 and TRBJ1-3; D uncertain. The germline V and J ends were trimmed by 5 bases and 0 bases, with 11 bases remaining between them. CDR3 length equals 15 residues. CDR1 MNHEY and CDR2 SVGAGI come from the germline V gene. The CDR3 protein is CASSNPANSGNTIYF. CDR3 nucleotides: TGTGCCAGCAGTAACCCAGCGAACTCTGGAAACACCATATATTTT.

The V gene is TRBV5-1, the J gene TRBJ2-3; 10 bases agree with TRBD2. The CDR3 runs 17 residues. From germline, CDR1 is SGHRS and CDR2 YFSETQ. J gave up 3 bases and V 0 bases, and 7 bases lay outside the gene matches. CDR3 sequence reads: CASSLESSGSGTDTQYF. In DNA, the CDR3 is TGCGCCAGCAGCTTGGAGTCTAGCGGGAGTGGGACAGATACGCAGTATTTT. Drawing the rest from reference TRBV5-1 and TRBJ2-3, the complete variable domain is KAGVTQTPRYLIKTRGQQVTLSCSPISGHRSVSWYQQTPGQGLQFLFEYFSETQRNKGNFPGRFSGRQFSNSRSEMNVSTLELGDSALYLCASSLESSGSGTDTQYFGPGTRLTVL.

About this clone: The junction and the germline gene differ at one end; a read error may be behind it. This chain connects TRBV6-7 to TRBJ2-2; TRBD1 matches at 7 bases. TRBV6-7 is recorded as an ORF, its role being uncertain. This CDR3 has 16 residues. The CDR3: CASSDSGTENTGELFF. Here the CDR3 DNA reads TGTGCCAGCAGTGACTCCGGGACAGAGAACACCGGGGAGCTGTTTTTT.